The present T cell receptor beta chain was sequenced within a study of T-cell reconstitution after alpha-beta-depleted transplantation in children. The study, taken as a whole, reports: From newly produced T cells came most of the T-cell counts and diversity one year after transplant.

Unique molecular identifiers were incorporated into the prepared TCRbeta library. TCRdb re-derived calls from the PCR reads in MiXCR, one entry per CDR3 protein. The sample has 200,000 to 250,000 distinct CDR3 sequences, about 8.4% seen once; the top ten hold 35%. Germline loops: CDR1 DFQATT, CDR2 SNEGSKA (reference sequence). V was pared by 4 bases and J by 0 bases, with 10 bases between. The CDR3 has 14 amino acids. On this clonotype: Antigen unknown.

The chain couples TRBV20-1 to TRBJ2-1; D is unclear. The specimen was PBMCs, mostly from graft donor cells, collected 360 days after TCRalphabeta/CD19-depleted stem cell transplant. The clonotype originates from a male patient aged 2-9 years who had a stem cell transplant for acute myeloid leukemia, so the T cells may come from the graft donor. CDR3 DNA: TGCAGTGCTATAGTCGGAAGCTCCTACAATGAGCAGTTCTTC. Protein: CSAIVGSSYNEQFF.